The next 20 T cell receptor beta chains were all read from a single sample in a study of cytomegalovirus exposure and HLA in healthy donors. 13 Jbeta primers and 60 Vbeta primers were used for the PCR. The table came from immunoSEQ multiplex PCR; TCRdb's copy has only in-frame clones and leaves some out. The sample consists of 150,000 or so clones, roughly 74% of them appearing once. Sequencing was performed on PBMCs. All receptors come from a man between 18 and 35 years old in good health and CMV-seronegative.

J is TRBJ1-1 and V is TRBV19; D may be TRBD1 (5 bases). The CDR3 length is 12 residues. From germline, CDR1 is LNHDA and CDR2 SQIVND (reference sequence). V was shortened by 7 bases and J by 5 bases, with 11 bases between the two germline ends. Written as DNA, the CDR3 is TGTGCCAGTAAAGGGGTTGTAACTGAAGCTTTCTTT. This codes for CASKGVVTEAFF.

The chain uses TRBV7-6 and TRBJ2-3; D perhaps matches TRBD1 (5 bases). Germline-derived CDR1 and CDR2 are SGHVS and FNYEAQ. The CDR3 extends over 15 amino acids. The ends were cut back, 2 bases at V and 5 bases at J, with 14 bases in the middle. For the CDR3, the DNA is TGTGCCAGCAGCTTACTGGCCCAGGGTTTAGATACGCAGTATTTT. Residues: CASSLLAQGLDTQYF.

This clone was seen more than once but under ten times. The chain employs TRBV13 and TRBJ1-1; D is possibly TRBD1 (6 bases). Trimming pared 4 bases from V and 3 bases from J, leaving 12 bases between. Germline V CDR1 and CDR2: PRHDT, FYEKMQ (reference sequence). This CDR3 spans 14 amino acids. CDR3 amino acids: CASSSWTAYTEAFF. CDR3 bases: TGTGCCAGCAGCTCGTGGACAGCGTACACTGAAGCTTTCTTT.

The chain links TRBV29-1 to TRBJ2-5; 12 positions agree with TRBD1. CDR1 is SQVTM and CDR2 is ANQGSEA in the germline V gene. V dropped 7 bases and J dropped 4; count of bases not matched to a gene: 7. The CDR3 totals 14 residues. The CDR3 here is CSASGTGGGETQYF. In nucleotides, the CDR3 is TGCAGCGCCTCCGGGACAGGGGGCGGAGAGACCCAGTACTTC. Drawing the rest from reference TRBV29-1 and TRBJ2-5, the complete variable domain is SAVISQKPSRDICQRGTSLTIQCQVDSQVTMMFWYRQQPGQSLTLIATANQGSEATYESGFVIDKFPISRPNLTFSTLTVSNMSPEDSSIYLCSASGTGGGETQYFGPGTRLLVL.

The chain recombines TRBV11-2 with TRBJ2-7, with D possibly TRBD1 on 6 matching bases. Trimming shortened V by 5 bases and J by 4 bases, and 18 bases separated the two germline ends. The length of the CDR3 is 15 residues. Germline loops: CDR1 SGHAT, CDR2 FQNNGV. CDR3 bases: TGTGCCAGCAGCCGTCTTTCGGGACAAATATACGAGCAGTACGTC. Translation: CASSRLSGQIYEQYV.

The V gene is TRBV5-4, the J gene TRBJ1-1; no definite D call. V lost 3 bases to trimming and J lost 1 base, with 16 bases between them. There are 16 residues in the CDR3. Germline V lookup: CDR1 SGHNT, CDR2 YYREEE (reference sequence). The CDR3 DNA is TGTGCCAGCAGCTCCTCGAGTCAGGCCCGGAACACTGAAGCTTTCTTT. Encoded protein: CASSSSSQARNTEAFF.

V gene TRBV7-9 combines with J gene TRBJ1-3; D is unclear. Germline loops: CDR1 SEHNR, CDR2 FQNEAQ (reference sequence). The CDR3 consists of 15 residues. Deletions cut 1 base from V and 0 bases from J, with 7 bases between. CDR3 region: CASSLVAGSGNTIYF. The CDR3 region has the DNA TGTGCCAGCAGCTTAGTGGCGGGCTCTGGAAACACCATATATTTT.

Details on this clone: Because the CDR3's place on the DNA is in doubt, the DNA is left out and the CDR3 is given as listed by TCRdb. This chain joins TRBV30 and TRBJ1-1; TRBD1 is taken as the D call from the table, unchecked against the DNA. The V gene's germline CDR1 is GTSNPN and CDR2 SVGIG (reference sequence). Both ends counted, the CDR3 spans 14 residues. CDR3 loop: CAWSRGQFAAGTFF.

The chain employs TRBV4-2 and TRBJ1-3, with TRBD1 as a possible D gene (5 bases). Germline V gives CDR1 LGHNA, CDR2 YNFKEQ. Between the trimmed V and J ends, which lost 0 bases and 4 bases, there was a span of 13 bases. The CDR3 covers 16 residues. DNA of the CDR3: TGTGCCAGCAGCCAAGAGTTGGCAGGGTTCGGAAACACCATATATTTT. It codes for CASSQELAGFGNTIYF.

The genes are TRBV10-3 and TRBJ1-3; a weak D match, TRBD1 (5 bases). There are 13 residues in the CDR3. The V gene lost 10 bases and the J gene lost 0 bases, with 10 bases spanning the gap. Germline CDR1 reads ENHRY; CDR2 reads SYGVKD. The CDR3 DNA is TGTGCCACCCAGGGTAGCTCTGGAAACACCATATATTTT. Protein: CATQGSSGNTIYF.

CDR3 DNA sequence: TGTGCCAGCAGCTTAGAGTCTTCCTATATGGGAAACACCATATATTTT. The encoded protein is CASSLESSYMGNTIYF. This rearrangement joins TRBV7-9 to TRBJ1-3; unclear D gene. CDR3 length equals 16 residues. CDR1 is SEHNR, CDR2 FQNEAQ, per germline (reference sequence). Deletions cut 1 base from V and 4 bases from J, with 14 bases between.

The chain links TRBV30 to TRBJ2-2; TRBD2 aligns across 13 bases. The CDR3 spans 17 residues. Germline CDR1 is GTSNPN and CDR2 is SVGIG (reference sequence). V gave up 5 bases and J gave up 4 bases; unmatched junction bases: 10. This CDR3 reads CAWAGQGTSGVTGELFF. The DNA for the CDR3 is TGTGCCTGGGCGGGACAGGGGACTAGCGGGGTCACCGGGGAGCTGTTTTTT.

The V call is TRBV2, the J call TRBJ2-3, with 7 bases that match TRBD2. The CDR3 totals 12 residues. Germline V CDR1 and CDR2: SNHLY, FYNNEI. Germline trimming cut 6 bases from V and 13 bases from J; bases unmatched to any gene: 10. The CDR3 reads CASSLALAVEYF. The CDR3 region has the DNA TGTGCCAGCAGCTTAGCTCTAGCGGTGGAGTATTTT.

This clone was seen once. J is TRBJ1-2 and V is TRBV12-5; D call uncertain. V lost 1 base and J lost 5, with 29 bases in between. This CDR3 spans 20 amino acids. Germline V gene data show CDR1 as LGHNT and CDR2 as FRNRAP. The CDR3 coding sequence is TGTGCTAGTGGTTTGGACTTATACCGGGTCCAAGACCGCCCTGCATATGGCTACACCTTC. Encoded protein: CASGLDLYRVQDRPAYGYTF.

The chain has TRBV28 and TRBJ1-2; tentative D call: TRBD1 (5 bases). The CDR3 is 15 amino acids. Germline CDR1 MDHEN, CDR2 SYDVKM. V was shortened by 3 bases and J by 4 bases, with 15 bases between the two germline ends. The CDR3 protein is CASSLYGDSGYGYTF. The CDR3 DNA sequence: TGTGCCAGCAGTTTGTATGGGGACTCGGGCTATGGCTACACCTTC.

V gene TRBV6-6 combines with J gene TRBJ2-1; 9 bases line up with TRBD1. With V trimmed by 6 bases and J by 4 bases, 10 bases remained unmatched. The CDR3 sequence is 16 residues long. Germline CDR1 reads MNHNY; CDR2 reads SVGAGI (reference sequence). The CDR3 here is CASSPTLQGAYNEQFF. CDR3 coding DNA: TGTGCCAGCAGCCCAACGCTACAGGGGGCGTACAATGAGCAGTTCTTC.

The V gene is TRBV9, the J gene TRBJ2-5; 10 bases map to TRBD2. CDR3 length equals 17 residues. V shed 0 bases and J 3 bases; nucleotides not matched to a gene: 8. Looked up from germline, CDR1 is SGDLS and CDR2 is YYNGEE. In nucleotides, the CDR3 is TGTGCCAGCAGCGTAGGTCGGGGAGCGGGGGGGAAAGAGACCCAGTACTTC. Its protein is CASSVGRGAGGKETQYF.

The J gene is TRBJ1-2, the V gene TRBV6-1; D is undetermined. V shed 3 bases and J shed 4 bases, with 12 bases lying between them. The germline CDR1 and CDR2 sequences are MNHNS and SASEGT. The CDR3 runs 14 residues. CDR3 DNA sequence: TGTGCCAGCAGTGATTCTCCACCTACCTATGGCTACACCTTC. It specifies CASSDSPPTYGYTF.

There are a few counts of this clone. V is TRBV5-8 and J is TRBJ2-2; weak D call: TRBD2 (5 bases). V was pared by 1 base and J by 6 bases, with 10 bases between. The germline V gene encodes CDR1 SGHTS and CDR2 YDEGEE. The CDR3 has 14 amino acids. The CDR3 DNA sequence: TGTGCCAGCAGCTTGATCGGGAAGCCCGGGGAGCTGTTTTTT. Translated: CASSLIGKPGELFF.

The gene calls are TRBV7-6 and TRBJ1-4; TRBD1 matches 9 bases. CDR3 length: 15 amino acids. CDR1 is SGHVS and CDR2 is FNYEAQ in the germline V gene. V lost 5 bases and J lost 4; bases outside the gene matches: 5. This chain's CDR3 is CASSLRTGVNEKLFF. CDR3 coding DNA: TGTGCCAGCAGCCTCCGGACAGGGGTTAATGAAAAACTGTTTTTT.